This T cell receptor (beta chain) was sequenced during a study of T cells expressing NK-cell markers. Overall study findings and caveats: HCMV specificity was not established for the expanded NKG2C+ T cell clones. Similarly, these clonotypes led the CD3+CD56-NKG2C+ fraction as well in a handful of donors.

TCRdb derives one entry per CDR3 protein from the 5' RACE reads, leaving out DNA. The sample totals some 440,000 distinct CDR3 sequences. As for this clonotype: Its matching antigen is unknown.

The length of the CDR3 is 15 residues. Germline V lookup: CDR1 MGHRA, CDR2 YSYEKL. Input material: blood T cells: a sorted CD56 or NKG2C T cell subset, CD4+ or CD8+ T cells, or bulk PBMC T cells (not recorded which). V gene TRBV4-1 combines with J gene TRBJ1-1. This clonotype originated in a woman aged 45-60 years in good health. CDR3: CASSPLRLGNTEAFF.